A selection of T cell receptor beta chains follows, all from one sample in a study of immune heterogeneity within non-small cell lung tumors. TCRdb called the multiplex PCR reads again in MiXCR, with one record for every CDR3 protein. The data show approximately 19,000 distinct CDR3 sequences, under 30% seen once. The sequenced sample was lung tumor tissue. The receptors here all came from a man aged 40-49 years with non-small cell lung cancer. Both conserved end residues are part of each CDR3. Fields, in order: CDR3 DNA, CDR3 protein, D gene, V gene, clone size, J gene. D genes are given only for firm matches. Only part of the rows carry a size: once, few, many, or a class if the clone is expanded.

cdr3_nt: TGTGCCAGCAGTTCAGGCAATCAGCCCCAGCATTTT
cdr3_aa: CASSSGNQPQHF
d_call: -
v_call: TRBV6-1
clone_size: -
j_call: TRBJ1-5

cdr3_nt: TGCAGCGTTGAAAAAAGGGGGACTGGCTCGAGTGAGCAGTTCTTC
cdr3_aa: CSVEKRGTGSSEQFF
d_call: -
v_call: TRBV29-1
clone_size: many
j_call: TRBJ2-1

cdr3_nt: TGCGCCAGCAGCTTGACGGGCCTAAGCACAGATACGCAGTATTTT
cdr3_aa: CASSLTGLSTDTQYF
d_call: -
v_call: TRBV5-1
clone_size: -
j_call: TRBJ2-3

cdr3_nt: TGTGCCAGCAACTCGGGACAGGGCATGACCGGGGAGCTGTTTTTT
cdr3_aa: CASNSGQGMTGELFF
d_call: TRBD1
v_call: TRBV5-4
clone_size: -
j_call: TRBJ2-2

cdr3_nt: TGCAGTGCTATGGGGTCCAACGAAAAACTGTTTTTT
cdr3_aa: CSAMGSNEKLFF
d_call: -
v_call: TRBV20-1
clone_size: -
j_call: TRBJ1-4

cdr3_nt: TGTGCCAGCAGTTTTGGAGGGACAGGTCAAATATCCCTCCACTTT
cdr3_aa: CASSFGGTGQISLHF
d_call: TRBD1
v_call: TRBV12-3/TRBV12-4
clone_size: -
j_call: TRBJ1-6

cdr3_nt: TGTGCCTGTAGTCTAGCGGGGGGAGAGACCCAGTACTTC
cdr3_aa: CACSLAGGETQYF
d_call: TRBD2
v_call: TRBV30
clone_size: once
j_call: TRBJ2-5

cdr3_nt: TGTGCCTGGAGTGTAAGAGCAAACAATGAGCAGTTCTTC
cdr3_aa: CAWSVRANNEQFF
d_call: -
v_call: TRBV30
clone_size: many
j_call: TRBJ2-1

cdr3_nt: TGTGCCACCAGTGTCCCCCAGACCGGGACAGGGGATCAACCATCCTACGAGCAGTACTTC
cdr3_aa: CATSVPQTGTGDQPSYEQYF
d_call: TRBD1
v_call: TRBV24-1
clone_size: -
j_call: TRBJ2-7

cdr3_nt: TGTGCCTGGAGTGTACTGTTTGGAACTGAGCAGTTCTTC
cdr3_aa: CAWSVLFGTEQFF
d_call: -
v_call: TRBV30
clone_size: -
j_call: TRBJ2-1

cdr3_nt: TGTGCCAGTAGTACCCGTAGCGGGAGTCTCTACGAGCAGTACTTC
cdr3_aa: CASSTRSGSLYEQYF
d_call: TRBD2
v_call: TRBV19
clone_size: medium-sized
j_call: TRBJ2-7

cdr3_nt: TGTGCCAGCAGCTACGACAGGGATGAAGCTTTCTTT
cdr3_aa: CASSYDRDEAFF
d_call: TRBD1
v_call: TRBV11-1
clone_size: -
j_call: TRBJ1-1

cdr3_nt: TGTGCCATCAGTGAGAGGATGACAACTAATGAAAAACTGTTTTTT
cdr3_aa: CAISERMTTNEKLFF
d_call: -
v_call: TRBV10-3
clone_size: few
j_call: TRBJ1-4

cdr3_nt: TGTGCCAGCAGCGTAGAGCCCTGGGATACGCAGTATTTT
cdr3_aa: CASSVEPWDTQYF
d_call: -
v_call: TRBV9
clone_size: -
j_call: TRBJ2-3

cdr3_nt: TGTGCCAGCAGCCGGGACAGAAACTATGGCTACACCTTC
cdr3_aa: CASSRDRNYGYTF
d_call: TRBD1
v_call: TRBV11-2
clone_size: medium-sized
j_call: TRBJ1-2

cdr3_nt: TGTGCCAGCAGTTTAGGCGAGGACACTGAAGCTTTCTTT
cdr3_aa: CASSLGEDTEAFF
d_call: -
v_call: TRBV12-3/TRBV12-4
clone_size: -
j_call: TRBJ1-1

cdr3_nt: TGCAGTGCGACAGGGGGCGGAGGCTATGGCTACACCTTC
cdr3_aa: CSATGGGGYGYTF
d_call: TRBD1
v_call: TRBV20-1
clone_size: -
j_call: TRBJ1-2

cdr3_nt: TGTGCCAGTAGTATGGCTAGCGAAATCGGTCCCTACGAGCAGTACTTC
cdr3_aa: CASSMASEIGPYEQYF
d_call: -
v_call: TRBV19
clone_size: many
j_call: TRBJ2-7

cdr3_nt: TGTGCCAGCCAAATGTCAGGGGGAGATACGCAGTATTTT
cdr3_aa: CASQMSGGDTQYF
d_call: TRBD1
v_call: TRBV12-3/TRBV12-4
clone_size: -
j_call: TRBJ2-3

cdr3_nt: TGTGCCAGCAGCTTCGGGACTAGCGGGAGCTACGAGCAGTACTTC
cdr3_aa: CASSFGTSGSYEQYF
d_call: TRBD2
v_call: TRBV5-6
clone_size: many
j_call: TRBJ2-7

cdr3_nt: TGTGCCAGCAAACCCCCCAGGGACTCCTACGAGCAGTACTTC
cdr3_aa: CASKPPRDSYEQYF
d_call: -
v_call: TRBV6-2/TRBV6-3
clone_size: -
j_call: TRBJ2-7

cdr3_nt: TGTGCCAGCAGCCCCTCGGACATCTCCTACGAGCAGTACTTC
cdr3_aa: CASSPSDISYEQYF
d_call: -
v_call: TRBV16
clone_size: many
j_call: TRBJ2-7

cdr3_nt: TGTGCCAGCAGCTTAGGTCGTGTCAGGACTAGCGGGAGGACAGATACGCATTATTTT
cdr3_aa: CASSLGRVRTSGRTDTHYF
d_call: TRBD2
v_call: TRBV13
clone_size: -
j_call: TRBJ2-3

cdr3_nt: TGTGCCAGCAGACGCAGACAGGTAATGAAGGATGGCTACACCTTC
cdr3_aa: CASRRRQVMKDGYTF
d_call: -
v_call: TRBV11-3
clone_size: many
j_call: TRBJ1-2

cdr3_nt: TGTGCCAGCAGCTCCCTGGGGGGGGCGCTAACCGGGGAGCTGTTTTTT
cdr3_aa: CASSSLGGALTGELFF
d_call: -
v_call: TRBV7-8
clone_size: -
j_call: TRBJ2-2

cdr3_nt: TGTGCCACAATCAACAGGGACACAGATACGCAGTATTTT
cdr3_aa: CATINRDTDTQYF
d_call: -
v_call: TRBV10-3
clone_size: -
j_call: TRBJ2-3

cdr3_nt: TGTGCCAGCAGCTTGGGCTTGGCGACAGTTTGGGGGCACAATGAGCAGTTCTTC
cdr3_aa: CASSLGLATVWGHNEQFF
d_call: -
v_call: TRBV11-3
clone_size: few
j_call: TRBJ2-1

cdr3_nt: TGCGCCAGCAGCGACTGGGGGGGAGGGCCGGACACCGGGGAGCTGTTTTTT
cdr3_aa: CASSDWGGGPDTGELFF
d_call: TRBD2
v_call: TRBV10-1
clone_size: -
j_call: TRBJ2-2

cdr3_nt: TGCAGTGCTACCCCGGACTTTCCCCACAATGAGCAGTTCTTC
cdr3_aa: CSATPDFPHNEQFF
d_call: -
v_call: TRBV20-1
clone_size: few
j_call: TRBJ2-1

cdr3_nt: TGTGCCACCCGGAAGGGGGACACCGGGGAGCTGTTTTTT
cdr3_aa: CATRKGDTGELFF
d_call: -
v_call: TRBV12-3/TRBV12-4
clone_size: medium-sized
j_call: TRBJ2-2

cdr3_nt: TGTGCCAGCAGCTTAGCCGGGACACATACGAACACCGGGGAGCTGTTTTTT
cdr3_aa: CASSLAGTHTNTGELFF
d_call: -
v_call: TRBV7-2
clone_size: many
j_call: TRBJ2-2

cdr3_nt: TGCGCCAGCAGCGTCCGGGACAGAACTAACACCGGGGAGCTGTTTTTT
cdr3_aa: CASSVRDRTNTGELFF
d_call: TRBD1
v_call: TRBV4-1
clone_size: few
j_call: TRBJ2-2

cdr3_nt: TGTGCCAGCAGGAACGAGGGCTCTAGCGGGGCCGACCAGTTCTTC
cdr3_aa: CASRNEGSSGADQFF
d_call: TRBD2
v_call: TRBV6-1
clone_size: -
j_call: TRBJ2-1

cdr3_nt: TGTGCCAGCAGTTACTCGATGGGGGGGTCAATGAACACTGAAGCTTTCTTT
cdr3_aa: CASSYSMGGSMNTEAFF
d_call: -
v_call: TRBV6-5
clone_size: few
j_call: TRBJ1-1

cdr3_nt: TGTGCCAGTAGTAGAAAGAGCTCTGAAAACACCATATATTTT
cdr3_aa: CASSRKSSENTIYF
d_call: -
v_call: TRBV19
clone_size: -
j_call: TRBJ1-3

cdr3_nt: TGCGCCAGTAGCGTGGACAGGGCAGAGACCCAGTACTTC
cdr3_aa: CASSVDRAETQYF
d_call: TRBD1
v_call: TRBV5-1
clone_size: few
j_call: TRBJ2-5

cdr3_nt: TGTGCCAGCAGCTTCAACCAGGGGGTTGAAGCTTTCTTT
cdr3_aa: CASSFNQGVEAFF
d_call: TRBD1
v_call: TRBV11-3
clone_size: few
j_call: TRBJ1-1

cdr3_nt: TGTGCCAGCAGCTTAAGGGGCAGACTCTATGGCTACACCTTC
cdr3_aa: CASSLRGRLYGYTF
d_call: -
v_call: TRBV7-2
clone_size: -
j_call: TRBJ1-2

cdr3_nt: TGTGCCAGCTCACCGAGGCCGGGATCCGGCGGCACCGGGGAGCTGTTTTTT
cdr3_aa: CASSPRPGSGGTGELFF
d_call: -
v_call: TRBV18
clone_size: -
j_call: TRBJ2-2

cdr3_nt: TGTGCCAGCAGCGCGGGACACAATTTAGGCTATGGCTACACCTTC
cdr3_aa: CASSAGHNLGYGYTF
d_call: -
v_call: TRBV12-3/TRBV12-4
clone_size: few
j_call: TRBJ1-2

cdr3_nt: TGTGCCACTCCGACTAGCGGGATTGATACGCAGTATTTT
cdr3_aa: CATPTSGIDTQYF
d_call: TRBD2
v_call: TRBV7-9
clone_size: -
j_call: TRBJ2-3

cdr3_nt: TGCGCCAGCAAAAAGCGGGAGGGTTCCCCCCTCAATGAGCAGTTCTTC
cdr3_aa: CASKKREGSPLNEQFF
d_call: TRBD2
v_call: TRBV5-1
clone_size: few
j_call: TRBJ2-1

cdr3_nt: TGCAGTGCTAGAGGCCCACAGGGGGACGGCTACACCTTC
cdr3_aa: CSARGPQGDGYTF
d_call: TRBD1
v_call: TRBV20-1
clone_size: medium-sized
j_call: TRBJ1-2

cdr3_nt: TGCGCCAGCTCCCGGAAGGGGGGGGCTTACGAGCAGTACTTC
cdr3_aa: CASSRKGGAYEQYF
d_call: -
v_call: TRBV5-1
clone_size: -
j_call: TRBJ2-7

cdr3_nt: TGTGCCAGCAGCTTGGTTCGTGGGCTAGCGGGAGCGAAGGCCTACGAGAAGTACTTC
cdr3_aa: CASSLVRGLAGAKAYEKYF
d_call: TRBD2
v_call: TRBV5-5
clone_size: -
j_call: TRBJ2-7

cdr3_nt: TGTGCCAGCAGCGTAGTAGGGAGCGGGGAAGCCGAGACCCAGTACTTC
cdr3_aa: CASSVVGSGEAETQYF
d_call: TRBD2
v_call: TRBV9
clone_size: few
j_call: TRBJ2-5

cdr3_nt: TGTGCCAGTAGTATAACCGGCGGAGGGCAAATCTACGAGCAGTACTTC
cdr3_aa: CASSITGGGQIYEQYF
d_call: -
v_call: TRBV19
clone_size: medium-sized
j_call: TRBJ2-7

cdr3_nt: TGTGCCAGCAGTTTTCACTCCCCGGGCACCGGGGAGCTGTTTTTT
cdr3_aa: CASSFHSPGTGELFF
d_call: -
v_call: TRBV12-3/TRBV12-4
clone_size: -
j_call: TRBJ2-2

cdr3_nt: TGCAGTGCTCCCAGGGTGGGGCTCCACGAGCAGTACTTC
cdr3_aa: CSAPRVGLHEQYF
d_call: -
v_call: TRBV20-1
clone_size: medium-sized
j_call: TRBJ2-7

cdr3_nt: TGCAGCGCTCAGGCATTTTCCTACAATGAGCAGTTCTTC
cdr3_aa: CSAQAFSYNEQFF
d_call: -
v_call: TRBV29-1
clone_size: -
j_call: TRBJ2-1

cdr3_nt: TGCGCCAGCAGTGAGAGGGACTTCTACAATGAGCAGTTCTTC
cdr3_aa: CASSERDFYNEQFF
d_call: -
v_call: TRBV10-1
clone_size: medium-sized
j_call: TRBJ2-1

cdr3_nt: TGCGCCAGCAGCTTGGCCCGACAGGGGGCCGACGAGCAGTACTTC
cdr3_aa: CASSLARQGADEQYF
d_call: TRBD1
v_call: TRBV5-1
clone_size: many
j_call: TRBJ2-7

cdr3_nt: TGTGCCAGCAGTAACAGGGGGCCCGAGAAATACGAGCAGTACTTC
cdr3_aa: CASSNRGPEKYEQYF
d_call: TRBD1
v_call: TRBV6-2/TRBV6-3
clone_size: few
j_call: TRBJ2-7

cdr3_nt: TGTGCCAGCAATCGACAGGTCAACACTGAAGCTTTCTTT
cdr3_aa: CASNRQVNTEAFF
d_call: -
v_call: TRBV14
clone_size: many
j_call: TRBJ1-1

cdr3_nt: TGTGCCATCAGTCGGCCGTCCCGGGACACGCGACCGGCCACAGATACGCAGTATTTT
cdr3_aa: CAISRPSRDTRPATDTQYF
d_call: -
v_call: TRBV10-3
clone_size: -
j_call: TRBJ2-3

cdr3_nt: TGCAGTGCTAGAGACTTTGTGACTAGTGGGGTGTTGAATGAGCAGTTCTTC
cdr3_aa: CSARDFVTSGVLNEQFF
d_call: -
v_call: TRBV20-1
clone_size: -
j_call: TRBJ2-1

cdr3_nt: TGCGCCAGCAGTCCGCAAGGGCACTCCTACGAGCAGTACTTC
cdr3_aa: CASSPQGHSYEQYF
d_call: -
v_call: TRBV10-2
clone_size: -
j_call: TRBJ2-7

cdr3_nt: TGCGCCAGCAGCTTGGGGCAGGCGACCGGGGAGCTGTTTTTT
cdr3_aa: CASSLGQATGELFF
d_call: -
v_call: TRBV5-1
clone_size: few
j_call: TRBJ2-2

cdr3_nt: TGCAGTGCCCGCCTCGGACAGGGCCCAGATACGCAGTATTTT
cdr3_aa: CSARLGQGPDTQYF
d_call: TRBD1
v_call: TRBV20-1
clone_size: few
j_call: TRBJ2-3

cdr3_nt: TGTGCCACCAGTGATCGGACTAGATCTGGGGCCAACGTCCTGACTTTC
cdr3_aa: CATSDRTRSGANVLTF
d_call: TRBD2
v_call: TRBV24-1
clone_size: -
j_call: TRBJ2-6